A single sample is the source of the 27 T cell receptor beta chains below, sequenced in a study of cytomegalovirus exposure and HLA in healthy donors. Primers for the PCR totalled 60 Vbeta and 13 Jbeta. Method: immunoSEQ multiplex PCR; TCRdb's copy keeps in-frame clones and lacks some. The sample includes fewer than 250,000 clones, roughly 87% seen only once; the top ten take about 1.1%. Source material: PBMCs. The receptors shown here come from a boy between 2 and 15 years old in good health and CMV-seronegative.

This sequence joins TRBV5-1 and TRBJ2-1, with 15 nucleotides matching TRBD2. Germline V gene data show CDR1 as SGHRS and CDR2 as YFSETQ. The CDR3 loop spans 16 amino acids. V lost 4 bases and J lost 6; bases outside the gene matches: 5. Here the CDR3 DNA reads TGCGCCAGCAGCGTCGGACTAGCGGGAGGGGGCAATGAGCAGTTCTTC. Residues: CASSVGLAGGGNEQFF.

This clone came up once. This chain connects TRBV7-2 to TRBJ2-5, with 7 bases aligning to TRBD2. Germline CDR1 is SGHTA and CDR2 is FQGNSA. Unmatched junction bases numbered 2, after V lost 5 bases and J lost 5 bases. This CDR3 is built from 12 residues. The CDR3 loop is CASSPREETQYF. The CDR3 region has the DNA TGTGCCAGCAGCCCGCGGGAGGAGACCCAGTACTTC.

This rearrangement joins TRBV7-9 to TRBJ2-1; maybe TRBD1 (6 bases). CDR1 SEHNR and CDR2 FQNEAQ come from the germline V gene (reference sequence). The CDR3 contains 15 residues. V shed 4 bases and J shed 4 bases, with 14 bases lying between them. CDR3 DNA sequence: TGTGCCAGCAGCTCCAGGGGAACTTTATACAATGAGCAGTTCTTC. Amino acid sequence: CASSSRGTLYNEQFF.

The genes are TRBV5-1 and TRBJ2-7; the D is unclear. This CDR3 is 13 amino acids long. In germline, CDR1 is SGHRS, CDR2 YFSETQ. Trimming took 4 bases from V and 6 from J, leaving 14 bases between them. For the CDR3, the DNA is TGCGCCAGCAGCGCGGCCGATCATGGCGAGCAGTACTTC. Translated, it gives CASSAADHGEQYF. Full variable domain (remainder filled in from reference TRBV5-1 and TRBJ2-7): KAGVTQTPRYLIKTRGQQVTLSCSPISGHRSVSWYQQTPGQGLQFLFEYFSETQRNKGNFPGRFSGRQFSNSRSEMNVSTLELGDSALYLCASSAADHGEQYFGPGTRLTVT.

DNA of the CDR3: TGTGCCAGCGGGGACACATTCTACGAGCAGTACTTC. It codes for CASGDTFYEQYF. The gene calls are TRBV27 and TRBJ2-7; maybe TRBD1 (6 bases). In germline, CDR1 is MNHEY, CDR2 SMNVEV (reference sequence). The CDR3 runs 12 residues. Deletions cut 8 bases from V and 3 bases from J, with 11 bases between.

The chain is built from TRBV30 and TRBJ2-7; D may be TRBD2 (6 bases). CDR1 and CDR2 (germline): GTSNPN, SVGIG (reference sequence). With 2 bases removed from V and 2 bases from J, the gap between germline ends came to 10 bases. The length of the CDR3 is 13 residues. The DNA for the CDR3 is TGTGCCTGGAGTCAGCGCGGGACCTACGAGCAGTACTTC. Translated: CAWSQRGTYEQYF. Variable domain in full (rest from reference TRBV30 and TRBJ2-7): SQTIHQWPATLVQPVGSPLSLECTVEGTSNPNLYWYRQAAGRGLQLLFYSVGIGQISSEVPQNLSASRPQDRQFILSSKKLLLSDSGFYLCAWSQRGTYEQYFGPGTRLTVT.

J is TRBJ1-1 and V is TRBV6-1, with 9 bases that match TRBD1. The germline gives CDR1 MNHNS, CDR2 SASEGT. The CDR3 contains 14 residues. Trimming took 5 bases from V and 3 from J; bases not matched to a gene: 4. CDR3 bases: TGTGCCAGCAGTCCCGACAGGGGGTACACTGAAGCTTTCTTT. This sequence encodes CASSPDRGYTEAFF.

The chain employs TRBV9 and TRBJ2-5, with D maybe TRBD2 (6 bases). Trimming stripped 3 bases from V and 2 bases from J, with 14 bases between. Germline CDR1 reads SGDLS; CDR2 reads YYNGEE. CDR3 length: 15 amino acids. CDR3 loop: CASSDTAGPQETQYF. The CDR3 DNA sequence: TGTGCCAGCAGCGACACAGCGGGCCCTCAAGAGACCCAGTACTTC. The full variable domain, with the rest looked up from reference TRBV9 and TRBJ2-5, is DSGVTQTPKHLITATGQRVTLRCSPRSGDLSVYWYQQSLDQGLQFLIQYYNGEERAKGNILERFSAQQFPDLHSELNLSSLELGDSALYFCASSDTAGPQETQYFGPGTRLLVL.

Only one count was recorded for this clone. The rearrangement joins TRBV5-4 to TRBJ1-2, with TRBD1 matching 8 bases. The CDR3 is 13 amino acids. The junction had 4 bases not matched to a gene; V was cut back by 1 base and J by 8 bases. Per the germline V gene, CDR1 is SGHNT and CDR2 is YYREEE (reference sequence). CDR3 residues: CASSLQGAGGYTF. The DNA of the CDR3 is TGTGCCAGCAGCTTGCAGGGGGCGGGCGGCTACACCTTC.

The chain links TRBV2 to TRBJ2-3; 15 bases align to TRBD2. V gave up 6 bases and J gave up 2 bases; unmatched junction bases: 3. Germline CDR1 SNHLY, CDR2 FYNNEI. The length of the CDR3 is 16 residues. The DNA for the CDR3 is TGTGCCAGCAGGTGGACTAGCGGGGGGGTCACAGATACGCAGTATTTT. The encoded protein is CASRWTSGGVTDTQYF.

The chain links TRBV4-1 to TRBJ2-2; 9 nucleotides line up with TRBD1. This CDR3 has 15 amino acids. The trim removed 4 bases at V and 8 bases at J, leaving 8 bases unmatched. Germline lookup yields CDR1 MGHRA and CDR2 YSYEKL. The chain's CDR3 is CASSLLGQGSGELFF. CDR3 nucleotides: TGCGCCAGCAGCCTCCTCGGACAGGGGTCAGGGGAGCTGTTTTTT.

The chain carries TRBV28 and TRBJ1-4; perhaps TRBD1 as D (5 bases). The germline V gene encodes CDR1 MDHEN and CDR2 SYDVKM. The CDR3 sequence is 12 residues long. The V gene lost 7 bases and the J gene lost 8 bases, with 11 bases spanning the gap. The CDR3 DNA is TGTGCCAGCACCCCCGGGGGGGAAAAACTGTTTTTT. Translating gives CASTPGGEKLFF.

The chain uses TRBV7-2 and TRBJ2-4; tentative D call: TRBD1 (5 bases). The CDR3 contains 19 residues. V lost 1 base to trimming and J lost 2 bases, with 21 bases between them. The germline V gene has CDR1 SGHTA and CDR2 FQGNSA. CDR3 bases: TGTGCCAGCAGCTTAGAACAGTGGGCGGCCATGGGGCCCAAAAACATTCAGTACTTC. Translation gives CASSLEQWAAMGPKNIQYF.

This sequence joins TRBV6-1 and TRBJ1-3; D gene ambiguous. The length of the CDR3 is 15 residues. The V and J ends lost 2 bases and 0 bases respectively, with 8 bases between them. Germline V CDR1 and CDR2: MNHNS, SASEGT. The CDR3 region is CASSEYGSSGNTIYF. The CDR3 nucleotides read TGTGCCAGCAGTGAATACGGTAGCTCTGGAAACACCATATATTTT.

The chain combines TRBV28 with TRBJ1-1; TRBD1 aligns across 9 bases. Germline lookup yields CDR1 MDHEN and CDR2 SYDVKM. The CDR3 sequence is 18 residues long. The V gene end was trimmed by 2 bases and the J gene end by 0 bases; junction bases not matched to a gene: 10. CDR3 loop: CASSLHGQGLPLNTEAFF. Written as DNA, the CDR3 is TGTGCCAGCAGTTTACATGGACAGGGGCTCCCCTTGAACACTGAAGCTTTCTTT.

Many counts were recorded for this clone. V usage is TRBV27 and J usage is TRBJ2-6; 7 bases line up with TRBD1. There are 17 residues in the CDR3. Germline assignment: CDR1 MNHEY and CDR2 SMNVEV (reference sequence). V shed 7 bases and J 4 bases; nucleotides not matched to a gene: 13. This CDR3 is CASKVRGRSTGANVLTF. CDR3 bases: TGTGCCAGCAAAGTCAGGGGGAGATCTACCGGGGCCAACGTCCTGACTTTC.

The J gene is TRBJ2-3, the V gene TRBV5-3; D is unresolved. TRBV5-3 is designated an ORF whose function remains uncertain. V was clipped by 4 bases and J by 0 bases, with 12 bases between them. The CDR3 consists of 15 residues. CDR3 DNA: TGTGCCAGAAGCCCCCTCCCTACTAGCACAGATACGCAGTATTTT. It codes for CARSPLPTSTDTQYF.

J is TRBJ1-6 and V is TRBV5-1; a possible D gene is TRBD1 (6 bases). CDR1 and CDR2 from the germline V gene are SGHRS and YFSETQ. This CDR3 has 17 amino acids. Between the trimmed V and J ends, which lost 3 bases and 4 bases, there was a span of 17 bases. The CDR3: CASSSGTSGTYNSPLHF. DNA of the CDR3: TGCGCCAGCAGCTCCGGGACATCGGGAACTTATAATTCACCCCTCCACTTT. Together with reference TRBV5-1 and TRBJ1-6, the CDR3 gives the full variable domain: KAGVTQTPRYLIKTRGQQVTLSCSPISGHRSVSWYQQTPGQGLQFLFEYFSETQRNKGNFPGRFSGRQFSNSRSEMNVSTLELGDSALYLCASSSGTSGTYNSPLHFGNGTRLTVT.

CDR3 in DNA: TGTGCCAGCAGTTTGGGGGGGGCCCACGAGCAGTACTTC. Protein: CASSLGGAHEQYF. The chain carries TRBV28 and TRBJ2-7; D perhaps matches TRBD2 (7 bases). Trimming took 3 bases from V and 5 from J, leaving 11 bases between them. CDR3 length: 13 amino acids. Germline V lookup: CDR1 MDHEN, CDR2 SYDVKM.

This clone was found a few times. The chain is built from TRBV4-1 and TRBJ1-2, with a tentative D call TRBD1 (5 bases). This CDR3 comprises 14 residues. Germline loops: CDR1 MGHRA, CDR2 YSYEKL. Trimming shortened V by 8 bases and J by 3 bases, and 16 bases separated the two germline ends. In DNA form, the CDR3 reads TGCGCCAGCGCCCCTTTAACAGGCCACTATGGCTACACCTTC. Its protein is CASAPLTGHYGYTF.

CDR3: CASSAGLPDTQYF. The CDR3 nucleotides are TGCGCCAGCAGCGCAGGACTACCAGATACGCAGTATTTT. The genes are TRBV4-1 and TRBJ2-3; D may be TRBD2 (6 bases). This CDR3 region has 13 residues. Germline CDR1 and CDR2: MGHRA and YSYEKL. The V and J ends lost 5 bases and 4 bases respectively, with 10 bases between them.

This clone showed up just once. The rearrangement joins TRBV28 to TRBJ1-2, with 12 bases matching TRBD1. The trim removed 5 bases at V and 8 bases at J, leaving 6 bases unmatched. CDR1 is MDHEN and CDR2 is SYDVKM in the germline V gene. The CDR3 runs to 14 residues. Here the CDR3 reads CASSPGDRGRGYTF. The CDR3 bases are TGTGCCAGCAGTCCGGGGGACAGGGGGCGCGGCTACACCTTC.

CDR3: CASSLEGLLGNEQFF. The CDR3 nucleotides are TGCGCCAGCAGCTTGGAGGGACTATTGGGGAATGAGCAGTTCTTC. This rearrangement joins TRBV5-1 to TRBJ2-1, with TRBD2 identical over 7 bases. CDR3 length: 15 residues. Germline-derived CDR1 and CDR2 are SGHRS and YFSETQ. The V gene end was trimmed by 0 bases and the J gene end by 7 bases; junction bases not matched to a gene: 7.

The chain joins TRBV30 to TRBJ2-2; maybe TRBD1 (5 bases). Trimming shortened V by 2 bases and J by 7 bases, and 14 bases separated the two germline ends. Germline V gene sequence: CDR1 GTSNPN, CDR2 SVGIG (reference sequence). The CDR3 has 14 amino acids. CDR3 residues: CAWSYSRGRGELFF. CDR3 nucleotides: TGTGCCTGGAGTTACAGTAGGGGTCGCGGGGAGCTGTTTTTT.

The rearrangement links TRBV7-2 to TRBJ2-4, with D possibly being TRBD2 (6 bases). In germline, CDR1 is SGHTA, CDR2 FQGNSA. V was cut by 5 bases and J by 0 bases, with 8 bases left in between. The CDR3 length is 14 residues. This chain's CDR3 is CASSPGLAKNIQYF. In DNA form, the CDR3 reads TGTGCCAGCAGCCCGGGACTAGCCAAAAACATTCAGTACTTC.

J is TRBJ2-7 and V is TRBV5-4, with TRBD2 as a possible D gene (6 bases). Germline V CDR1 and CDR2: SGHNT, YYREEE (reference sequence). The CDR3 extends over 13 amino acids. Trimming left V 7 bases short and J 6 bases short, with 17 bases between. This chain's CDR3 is CASSFRTIGEQYF. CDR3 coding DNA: TGTGCCAGCTCCTTTAGGACTATTGGCGAGCAGTACTTC. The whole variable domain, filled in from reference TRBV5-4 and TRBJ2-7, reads ETGVTQSPTHLIKTRGQQVTLRCSSQSGHNTVSWYQQALGQGPQFIFQYYREEENGRGNFPPRFSGLQFPNYSSELNVNALELDDSALYLCASSFRTIGEQYFGPGTRLTVT.

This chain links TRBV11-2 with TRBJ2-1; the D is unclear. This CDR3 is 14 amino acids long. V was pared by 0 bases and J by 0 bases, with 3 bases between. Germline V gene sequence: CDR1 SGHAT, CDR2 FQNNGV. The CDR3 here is CASSLESSYNEQFF. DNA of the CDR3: TGTGCCAGCAGCTTAGAGAGCTCCTACAATGAGCAGTTCTTC. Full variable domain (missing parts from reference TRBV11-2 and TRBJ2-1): EAGVAQSPRYKIIEKRQSVAFWCNPISGHATLYWYQQILGQGPKLLIQFQNNGVVDDSQLPKDRFSAERLKGVDSTLKIQPAKLEDSAVYLCASSLESSYNEQFFGPGTRLTVL.